This T cell receptor beta chain is from a study of blood T cell repertoires in COVID-19 (dated by TCRdb to 2018 to 2020). With regard to the full study: Collaborator samples came from the United States, Italy and Spain and covered acute and convalescent phases of COVID-19. The repertoires were released in a freely available public database meant as a resource for research on the immune response to SARS-CoV-2. The prospective study material was composed of cDNA or gDNA derived from T cells, B-cell-depleted T cells, or PBMCs. Where available, HLA class I and class II types were obtained from metadata supplied by the sample provider rather than from assay-based typing. Deeply sampled blood TCRbeta repertoires from subjects exposed to, actively infected with, or recovered from COVID-19 were included in the dataset. The samples were drawn from two sources: the first 160 participants of the ongoing ImmuneRACE study, and 950 to 1,500 subjects contributed by 6 global collaborators. Nearly every sample came with metadata listing a de-identified subject ID, COVID-19 status, age in years and sex.

Whole blood was collected in K2EDTA tubes by collaborating institutions according to the institutions' own protocols. Collaborator samples were shipped for TCRbeta analysis as frozen whole blood, isolated PBMCs, or DNA extracted from either sample type. The CDR3 sequence holds 13 residues, the cysteine and phenylalanine included. Kept here is only the CDR3 DNA, which spans 39 bases and is read in frame from base 1. The germline V gene yields SGHTA for CDR1 and FQGTGA for CDR2. Trimming removed 4 bases from V and 6 bases from J; the gene matches leave 2 bases unexplained. The research as a whole found: The quantity of clinical and demographic metadata differed by source and by participant and was supplied without curation.

Points on this clone: Its antigen remains unidentified. No base-level quality is on record; no much larger clone is a single base apart.

TCRbeta CDR3 regions were amplified from genomic DNA by means of the immunoSEQ Assay, a bias-controlled multiplex PCR. The authors' analysis ran thus. Nucleated cell counts per sample were estimated from amplification of reference gene primers within the assay. To quantify the absolute abundance of each unique TCRbeta CDR3 rearrangement, sequence reads were collapsed and filtered. For each sample, productive Simpson clonality was calculated by taking the square root of Simpson's diversity index across productive rearrangements. This is the immuneACCESS table as TCRdb keeps it, with only in-frame sequences that have V and J called. A part of the clones is gone; compared with another copy, unresolved V genes explain less than half, and the rest is unexplained. For V, J and clone size, that table is used; D and trimming come from the DNA. Here the sample has about 150,000 clones; 85% occur a single time. Roughly 2.6% of the sample lies in the top ten.

Recombination linked TRBV7-3 to TRBJ2-2; 7 junctional bases match TRBD1. The receptor was derived from a human donor with acute or convalescent COVID-19. The donor label of this sample is uncertain. Sample: peripheral blood. The DNA sequence is TGTGCCAGCAGCTATACAGGGGCCGGGGAGCTGTTTTTT. This gives the protein CASSYTGAGELFF.